The T cell receptor (beta chain) under discussion was sequenced for a study of CD8+CD57+ T cells in acquired aplastic anemia. About the research overall: Each DNA sample taken from sorted CD4+ and CD8+ cells came to about 3.2 ug on average. The study, taken as a whole, reports: Between patients and controls, over 25 CD8+ CDR3 sequences were found in common. No significant difference in CD8+ Simpson's diversity was found between patients and controls.

An expansion of CD8+CD57+ cells by flow cytometry had been shown in patients chosen for sequencing. The cohort consisted entirely of patients having severe acquired aplastic anemia. This clonotype has just a few counts. Its matching antigen is unknown. The study profiled TCR beta VDJ and CDR3 using genomic DNA as template. Via MiXCR, TCRdb re-called the reads, giving one row per CDR3 protein. The data contain about 160,000 distinct CDR3 sequences, 71% of them singletons. Sequenced input: sorted CD4+, CD8+, or CD8+CD57+ T cells (not recorded which) from PBMCs. This sequence was found in a human donor with aplastic anemia.

CDR3 bases: TGTGCCAGCAGCTTGCCGTATAGCAATCAGCCCCAGCATTTT. This sequence encodes CASSLPYSNQPQHF. The chain joins TRBV5-5 to TRBJ1-5; D call uncertain. V lost 1 base and J lost 0, with 5 bases in between. Germline assignment: CDR1 SGHKS and CDR2 YYEKEE (reference sequence). This CDR3 has 14 amino acids.